This TCR beta chain is from a study of T cells in Graves' hyperthyroidism and ophthalmopathy. Study results and caveats: Clonotypes that were expanded in thyroid above 0.001 mostly appeared in blood too.

As for this clonotype: Its antigen is currently unknown.

Germline loops: CDR1 MGHRA, CDR2 YSYEKL. Trimming shortened V by 0 bases and J by 10 bases, and 16 bases separated the two germline ends. CDR3 size: 15 residues. There were TCR beta CDR3 regions amplified from RNA transcripts. An initial round of RT-PCR targeting the TCR CDR3 relied on the HTBI primer set. MiXCR, applied by TCRdb to the multiplex PCR reads, yields one record per CDR3 protein. The sample lists a few hundred thousand distinct CDR3 sequences, approximately 14% occurring once. For the diagnoses, clinical symptoms, serum thyroxine and TRAb, thyroid ultrasound and orbital computed tomography were used.

What was sequenced was blood. The sequence was collected from a woman aged 30 to 39 with Graves' hyperthyroidism. The chain uses TRBV4-1 and TRBJ1-5; TRBD1 is a possible D gene (6 bases). Here the CDR3 reads CASSQEFQGLVPQHF. The DNA of the CDR3 is TGCGCCAGCAGCCAAGAGTTTCAGGGGTTGGTTCCCCAGCATTTT.